This is a list of T cell receptor beta chains from one sample in a study of blood T cell repertoires in COVID-19. Measured with immunoSEQ multiplex PCR; TCRdb has only the in-frame clones, and not every one. The table includes tens of thousands of clones, roughly 90% detected once. Source material: peripheral blood. The receptors shown here come from a man at least 80 years old in a cohort sampled during active COVID-19. The CDR3 runs from the conserved cysteine through the conserved F or W. The D gene is left open where the match is weak. Some rows have no size entry. The others give once, few or many, or a class for an expanded clone.

cdr3_nt	cdr3_aa	d_call	clone_size	v_call	j_call
TGTGCCAGCAGCCAAGCGGGAGCTGAACTGTTTTTT	CASSQAGAELFF	-	-	TRBV3-1/TRBV3-2	TRBJ1-4
TGTGCCAGCAGCCCAGACTTTGTCTCTGGAAACACCATATATTTT	CASSPDFVSGNTIYF	-	-	TRBV4-2	TRBJ1-3
TGTGCCAGCAACAAACAGGGCAGCGGAAGCTACGAGCAGTACTTC	CASNKQGSGSYEQYF	-	-	TRBV2	TRBJ2-7
TGTGCCAGCAGCTTAGATCTGGGGGGGAATCAGCCCCAGCATTTT	CASSLDLGGNQPQHF	-	-	TRBV11-2	TRBJ1-5
TGTGCCAGCAGTGTCACTACAGGGGGCTCGGGCTATGGCTACACCTTC	CASSVTTGGSGYGYTF	TRBD1	-	TRBV2	TRBJ1-2
TGTGCCAGCAGTTCCCCGGGACAGGGTGCTGAAGCTTTCTTT	CASSSPGQGAEAFF	TRBD1	-	TRBV6-6	TRBJ1-1
TGTGCCAGCAGTGAGCACACCTCCTACGAGCAGTACTTC	CASSEHTSYEQYF	-	-	TRBV6-1	TRBJ2-7
TGTGCCAGCACCACAGGGGTTAATGAAAAACTGTTTTTT	CASTTGVNEKLFF	TRBD1	-	TRBV3-1/TRBV3-2	TRBJ1-4
TGTGCCAGCAGCTTAGACCCAGGGATGAACACTGAAGCTTTCTTT	CASSLDPGMNTEAFF	-	-	TRBV11-2	TRBJ1-1
TGTGCCACTCAGGGAGGGGACACTGAAGCTTTCTTT	CATQGGDTEAFF	-	-	TRBV10-3	TRBJ1-1
TGTGCCAGCAGCGGCGGACAGGGTTGGACTGAAGCTTTCTTT	CASSGGQGWTEAFF	TRBD1	once	TRBV9	TRBJ1-1
TGTGCCAGCAGTTCCTCGAGGGGGTCCTATCGAAGGATCTATGGCTACACCTTC	CASSSSRGSYRRIYGYTF	-	-	TRBV6-2/TRBV6-3	TRBJ1-2
TGTGCCAGTAGTATAGGCGGAAACTCTGGAAACACCATATATTTT	CASSIGGNSGNTIYF	-	once	TRBV19	TRBJ1-3
TGCGCCAGCAGTCAATGGGCCGGGACATCCTTTTGGGAGACCCAGTACTTC	CASSQWAGTSFWETQYF	-	-	TRBV23-1	TRBJ2-5
TGTGCCAGCAGCGCCCCAAGGAGCGGGGGGGCGCGAGAAGAGACCCAGTACTTC	CASSAPRSGGAREETQYF	TRBD2	-	TRBV9	TRBJ2-5
TGTGCCAGCAGCTCCCGGGGTTTGGATGGCTACACCTTC	CASSSRGLDGYTF	-	-	TRBV6-6	TRBJ1-2
TGTGCCAGCAGCTTAACGGGACAGGGAAGTTCACCCCTCCACTTT	CASSLTGQGSSPLHF	TRBD1	-	TRBV7-9	TRBJ1-6
TGTGCCAGTACCCGACTCGGGACAATTGGAAACACCATATATTTT	CASTRLGTIGNTIYF	-	-	TRBV19	TRBJ1-3
TGTGCCAGCAGTTCGACAGTGAACACTGAAGCTTTCTTT	CASSSTVNTEAFF	-	few	TRBV6-5	TRBJ1-1
TGTGCCAGCAGCTTAATGGGCCCTGACAGAAACTATGGCTACACCTTC	CASSLMGPDRNYGYTF	-	-	TRBV7-3	TRBJ1-2
TGTGCCAGCAAGGACAGGGAGTCCCACGAGCAGTACTTC	CASKDRESHEQYF	TRBD1	-	TRBV2	TRBJ2-7
TGTGCCAGCAGTTACGGACAGGGTTACGAAAAACTGTTTTTT	CASSYGQGYEKLFF	TRBD1	-	TRBV6-2/TRBV6-3	TRBJ1-4